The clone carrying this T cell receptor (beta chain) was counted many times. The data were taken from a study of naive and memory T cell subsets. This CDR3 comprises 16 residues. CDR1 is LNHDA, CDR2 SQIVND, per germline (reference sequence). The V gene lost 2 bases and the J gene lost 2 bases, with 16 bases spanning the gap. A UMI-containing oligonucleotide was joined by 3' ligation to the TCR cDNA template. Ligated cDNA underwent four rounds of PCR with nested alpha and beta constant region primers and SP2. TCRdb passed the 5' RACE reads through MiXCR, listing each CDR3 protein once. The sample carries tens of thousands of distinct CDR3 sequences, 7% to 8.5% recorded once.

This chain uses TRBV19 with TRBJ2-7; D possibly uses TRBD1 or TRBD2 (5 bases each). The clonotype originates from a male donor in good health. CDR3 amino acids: CASSIISGQTTYEQYF. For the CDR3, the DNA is TGTGCCAGTAGTATAATTTCGGGGCAGACTACCTACGAGCAGTACTTC.